Included here is one T cell receptor beta chain sequence, with context. Its antigen is unknown. Produced via immunoSEQ multiplex PCR; TCRdb's table is partial and in-frame only. The table includes approximately 140,000 clones, 75% to 95% detected once. The CDR3 runs 15 residues. Looked up from germline, CDR1 is SGHRS and CDR2 is YFSETQ. Between the trimmed V and J ends, which lost 0 bases and 0 bases, there was a span of 10 bases. This sample was taken from a study of T cell responses to AZD1222 COVID-19 vaccine. Overall study results and limits: Once two AZD1222 doses were given, Spike-specific TCR breadth and depth went up. Reportedly, nearly half the spike-specific TCRs target unmutated variant regions. Mostly white British, mostly female donors; authors suggested clonal diversity may be underestimated. Repertoires were obtained solely post-peak T cell response.

This sample comprised peripheral blood, obtained on day 0 of MenACWY control vaccination. The TCR originated in an adult in good health. The chain couples TRBV5-1 to TRBJ2-7; D gene ambiguous. This chain's CDR3 is CASSLGQTSSYEQYF. As DNA, the CDR3 is TGCGCCAGCAGCTTGGGTCAGACGAGCTCCTACGAGCAGTACTTC. Full variable domain (missing parts from reference TRBV5-1 and TRBJ2-7): KAGVTQTPRYLIKTRGQQVTLSCSPISGHRSVSWYQQTPGQGLQFLFEYFSETQRNKGNFPGRFSGRQFSNSRSEMNVSTLELGDSALYLCASSLGQTSSYEQYFGPGTRLTVT.